This T cell receptor beta chain stems from a study of beta chain features in type 1 diabetes. About the study: No patient-donor differences in age, gender, total cells or subset yield. The samples had 100 million to 140 million sorted cells examined in all.

Of the isolated RNA, all was reverse transcribed, and so the sequenced material was expressed TCRB transcripts. TCRdb keeps only in-frame clones here, not all; method: immunoSEQ multiplex PCR. The repertoire includes 40,000 to 65,000 clones, 55% to 70% of them detected once, and under 0.3% sits in the top ten. The CDR3 loop spans 10 amino acids. Germline CDR1 and CDR2: DFQATT and SNEGSKA (reference sequence). V gave up 4 bases and J gave up 10 bases, with 8 bases separating them. For this clone: Its antigen is unidentified.

Findings and limits, study-wide: Moderately but significantly shorter TCRB CDR3s were found in Type 1 diabetes patients in all four CD4+ subsets. Comparison showed that naive, central memory and Treg TCRB repertoires appeared more similar among patients than among healthy donors.

One heparinised blood draw, averaging roughly 120 mL, came from each donor. This TCR came from a woman in her thirties with type 1 diabetes. The sequenced sample was stem cell memory CD4+ T cells from blood. V usage is TRBV20-1 and J usage is TRBJ2-1; TRBD2 might be the D (5 bases). CDR3 protein: CSATGWEQFF. In DNA, the CDR3 is TGCAGTGCTACGGGGTGGGAGCAGTTCTTC.